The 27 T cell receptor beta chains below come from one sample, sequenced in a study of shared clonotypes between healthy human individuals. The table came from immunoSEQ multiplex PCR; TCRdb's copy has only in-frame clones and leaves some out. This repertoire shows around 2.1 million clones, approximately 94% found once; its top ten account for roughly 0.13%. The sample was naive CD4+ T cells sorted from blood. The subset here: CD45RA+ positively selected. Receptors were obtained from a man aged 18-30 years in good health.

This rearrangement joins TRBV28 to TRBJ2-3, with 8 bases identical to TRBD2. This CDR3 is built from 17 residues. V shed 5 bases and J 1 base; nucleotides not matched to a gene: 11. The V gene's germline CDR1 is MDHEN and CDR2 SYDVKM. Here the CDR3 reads CASSPSRGGTRTDTQYF. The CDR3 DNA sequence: TGTGCCAGCAGTCCCTCTCGGGGGGGGACACGCACAGATACGCAGTATTTT. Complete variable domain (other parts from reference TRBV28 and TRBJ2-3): DVKVTQSSRYLVKRTGEKVFLECVQDMDHENMFWYRQDPGLGLRLIYFSYDVKMKEKGDIPEGYSVSREKKERFSLILESASTNQTSMYLCASSPSRGGTRTDTQYFGPGTRLTVL.

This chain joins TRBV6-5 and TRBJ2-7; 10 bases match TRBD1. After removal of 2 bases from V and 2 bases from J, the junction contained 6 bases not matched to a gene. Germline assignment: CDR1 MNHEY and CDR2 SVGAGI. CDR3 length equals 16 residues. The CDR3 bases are TGTGCCAGCAGTTACGCGACCGGGACAGGGGCCTACGAGCAGTACTTC. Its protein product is CASSYATGTGAYEQYF.

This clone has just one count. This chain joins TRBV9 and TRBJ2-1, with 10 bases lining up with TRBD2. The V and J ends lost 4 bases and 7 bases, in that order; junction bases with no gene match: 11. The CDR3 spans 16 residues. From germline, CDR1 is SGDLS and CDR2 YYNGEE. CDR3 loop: CASSLNLAGAENEQFF. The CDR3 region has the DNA TGTGCCAGCAGCTTAAACCTAGCGGGAGCTGAAAATGAGCAGTTCTTC. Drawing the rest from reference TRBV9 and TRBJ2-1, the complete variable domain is DSGVTQTPKHLITATGQRVTLRCSPRSGDLSVYWYQQSLDQGLQFLIQYYNGEERAKGNILERFSAQQFPDLHSELNLSSLELGDSALYFCASSLNLAGAENEQFFGPGTRLTVL.

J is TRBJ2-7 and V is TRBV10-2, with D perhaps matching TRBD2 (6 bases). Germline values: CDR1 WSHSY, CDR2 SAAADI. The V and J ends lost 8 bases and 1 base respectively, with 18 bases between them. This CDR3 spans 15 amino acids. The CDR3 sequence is CASGGTSEASYEQYF. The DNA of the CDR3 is TGCGCCAGCGGTGGGACTTCCGAGGCGTCCTACGAGCAGTACTTC.

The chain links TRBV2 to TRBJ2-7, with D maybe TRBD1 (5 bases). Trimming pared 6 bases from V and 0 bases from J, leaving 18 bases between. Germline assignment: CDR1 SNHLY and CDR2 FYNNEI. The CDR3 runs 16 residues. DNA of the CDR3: TGTGCCAGCAGGCGCTATCAGGACACAAGCTCCTACGAGCAGTACTTC. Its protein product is CASRRYQDTSSYEQYF.

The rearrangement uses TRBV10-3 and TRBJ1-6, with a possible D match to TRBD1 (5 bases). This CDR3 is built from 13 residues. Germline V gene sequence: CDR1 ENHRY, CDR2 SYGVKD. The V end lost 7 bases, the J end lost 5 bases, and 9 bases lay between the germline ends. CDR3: CAITWGDNSPLHF. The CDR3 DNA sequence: TGTGCCATCACTTGGGGGGATAATTCACCCCTCCACTTT.

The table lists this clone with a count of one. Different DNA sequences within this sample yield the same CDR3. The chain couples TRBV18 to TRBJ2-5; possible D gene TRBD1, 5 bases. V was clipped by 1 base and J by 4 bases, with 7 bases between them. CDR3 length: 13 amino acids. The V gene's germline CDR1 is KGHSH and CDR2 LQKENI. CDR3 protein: CASSPRQIETQYF. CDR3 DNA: TGTGCCAGCTCACCACGACAGATAGAGACCCAGTACTTC.

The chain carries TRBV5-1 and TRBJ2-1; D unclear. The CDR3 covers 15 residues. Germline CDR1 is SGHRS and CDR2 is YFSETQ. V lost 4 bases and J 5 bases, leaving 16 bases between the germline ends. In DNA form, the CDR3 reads TGCGCCAGCAGCCCGGAAAATGGGCAAAACAATGAGCAGTTCTTC. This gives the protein CASSPENGQNNEQFF.

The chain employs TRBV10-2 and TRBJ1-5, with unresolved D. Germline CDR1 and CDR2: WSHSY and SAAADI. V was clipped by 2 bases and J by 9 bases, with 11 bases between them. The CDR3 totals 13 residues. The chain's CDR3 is CASSEQDRGPQHF. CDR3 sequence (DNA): TGCGCCAGCAGTGAGCAGGACCGGGGGCCCCAGCATTTT.

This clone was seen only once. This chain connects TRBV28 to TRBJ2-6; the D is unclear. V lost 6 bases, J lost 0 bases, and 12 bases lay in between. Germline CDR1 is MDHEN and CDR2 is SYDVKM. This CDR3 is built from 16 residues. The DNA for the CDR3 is TGTGCCAGCAGGGGCAGGCGATACTCTGGGGCCAACGTCCTGACTTTC. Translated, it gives CASRGRRYSGANVLTF.

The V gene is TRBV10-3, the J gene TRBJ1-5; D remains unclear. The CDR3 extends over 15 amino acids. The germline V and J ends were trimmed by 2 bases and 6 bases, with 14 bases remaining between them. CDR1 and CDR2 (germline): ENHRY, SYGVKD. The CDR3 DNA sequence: TGTGCCATCAGTGAGAAGGGCTCAATATCTCAGCCCCAGCATTTT. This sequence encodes CAISEKGSISQPQHF.

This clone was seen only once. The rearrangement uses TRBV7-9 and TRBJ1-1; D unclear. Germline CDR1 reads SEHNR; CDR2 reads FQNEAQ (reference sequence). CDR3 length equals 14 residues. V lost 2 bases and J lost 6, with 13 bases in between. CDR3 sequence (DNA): TGTGCCAGCAGCTTAAAACAGAGTGGGGCTGAAGCTTTCTTT. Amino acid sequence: CASSLKQSGAEAFF.

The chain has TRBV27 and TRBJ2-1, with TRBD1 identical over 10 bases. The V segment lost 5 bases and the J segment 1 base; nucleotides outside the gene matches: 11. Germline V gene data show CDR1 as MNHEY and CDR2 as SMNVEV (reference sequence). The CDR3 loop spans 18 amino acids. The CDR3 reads CASSRPWTGGNSYNEQFF. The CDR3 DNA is TGTGCCAGCAGTCGACCCTGGACAGGGGGGAATTCCTACAATGAGCAGTTCTTC.

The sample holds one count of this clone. The CDR3 DNA sequence: TGTGCCAGCAGCTTGGCCGGGTACACTGAAGCTTTCTTT. This gives the protein CASSLAGYTEAFF. The V gene is TRBV5-8, the J gene TRBJ1-1, with D hard to call. The CDR3 runs to 13 residues. CDR1 and CDR2 from the germline V gene are SGHTS and YDEGEE. The V gene lost 0 bases and the J gene lost 3 bases, with 6 bases spanning the gap.

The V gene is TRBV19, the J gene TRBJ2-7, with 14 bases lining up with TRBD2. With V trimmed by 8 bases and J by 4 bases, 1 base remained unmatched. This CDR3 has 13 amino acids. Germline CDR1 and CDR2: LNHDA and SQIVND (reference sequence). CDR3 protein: CASGTSGGYEQYF. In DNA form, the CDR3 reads TGTGCCAGTGGGACTAGCGGGGGATACGAGCAGTACTTC. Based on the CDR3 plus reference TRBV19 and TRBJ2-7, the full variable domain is DGGITQSPKYLFRKEGQNVTLSCEQNLNHDAMYWYRQDPGQGLRLIYYSQIVNDFQKGDIAEGYSVSREKKESFPLTVTSAQKNPTAFYLCASGTSGGYEQYFGPGTRLTVT.

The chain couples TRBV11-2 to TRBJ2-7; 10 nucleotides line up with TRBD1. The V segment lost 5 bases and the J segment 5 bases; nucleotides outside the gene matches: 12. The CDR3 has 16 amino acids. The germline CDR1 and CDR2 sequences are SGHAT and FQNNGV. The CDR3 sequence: CASSLGPSGTGDEQYF. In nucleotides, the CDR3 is TGTGCCAGCAGCCTAGGTCCCTCCGGGACAGGGGACGAGCAGTACTTC.

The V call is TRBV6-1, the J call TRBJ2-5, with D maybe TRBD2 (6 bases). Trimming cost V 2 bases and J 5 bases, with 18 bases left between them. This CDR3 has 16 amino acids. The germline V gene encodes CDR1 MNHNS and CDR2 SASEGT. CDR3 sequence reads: CASSEYPSGERETQYF. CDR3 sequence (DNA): TGTGCCAGCAGTGAATACCCCTCGGGGGAGAGGGAGACCCAGTACTTC.

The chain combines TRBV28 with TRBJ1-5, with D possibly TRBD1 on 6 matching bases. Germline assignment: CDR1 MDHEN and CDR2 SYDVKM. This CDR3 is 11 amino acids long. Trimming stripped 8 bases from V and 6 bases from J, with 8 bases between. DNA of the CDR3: TGTGCCAGCGGGGGCGCTCAGCCCCAGCATTTT. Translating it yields CASGGAQPQHF.

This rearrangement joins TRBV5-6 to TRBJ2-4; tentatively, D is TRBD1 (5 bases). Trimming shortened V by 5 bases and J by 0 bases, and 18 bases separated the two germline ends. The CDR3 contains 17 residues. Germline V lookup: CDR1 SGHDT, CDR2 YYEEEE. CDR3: CASSLQGAQVAKNIQYF. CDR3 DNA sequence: TGTGCCAGCAGTTTGCAAGGGGCTCAGGTAGCCAAAAACATTCAGTACTTC.

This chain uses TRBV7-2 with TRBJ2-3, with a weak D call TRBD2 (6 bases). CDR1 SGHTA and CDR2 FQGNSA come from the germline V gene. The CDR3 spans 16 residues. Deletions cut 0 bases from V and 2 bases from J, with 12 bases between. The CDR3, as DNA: TGTGCCAGCAGCTTAGCGACGGGACTTTCCACAGATACGCAGTATTTT. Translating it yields CASSLATGLSTDTQYF.

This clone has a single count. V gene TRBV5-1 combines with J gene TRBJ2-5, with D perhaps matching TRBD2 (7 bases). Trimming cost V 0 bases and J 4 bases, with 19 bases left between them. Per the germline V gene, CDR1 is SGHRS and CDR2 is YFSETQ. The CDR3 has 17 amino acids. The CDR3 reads CASSLAGGGPEVETQYF. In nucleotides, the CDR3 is TGCGCCAGCAGCTTGGCCGGCGGGGGCCCGGAAGTAGAGACCCAGTACTTC.

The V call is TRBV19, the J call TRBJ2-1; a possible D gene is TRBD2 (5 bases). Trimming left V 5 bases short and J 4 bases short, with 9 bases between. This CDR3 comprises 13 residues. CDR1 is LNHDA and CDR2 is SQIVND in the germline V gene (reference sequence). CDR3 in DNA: TGTGCCAGTAGTGTCGGGATTTACAATGAGCAGTTCTTC. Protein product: CASSVGIYNEQFF.

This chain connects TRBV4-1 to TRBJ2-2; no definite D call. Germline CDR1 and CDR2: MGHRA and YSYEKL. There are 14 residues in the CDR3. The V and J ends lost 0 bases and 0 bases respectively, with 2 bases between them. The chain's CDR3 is CASSQEPNTGELFF. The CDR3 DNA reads TGCGCCAGCAGCCAAGAACCGAACACCGGGGAGCTGTTTTTT.

The CDR3 coding sequence is TGTGCCAGCAGTTACTCGATAGGAACAGGGGAAAACGAGCAGTACTTC. This gives the protein CASSYSIGTGENEQYF. The chain combines TRBV6-6 with TRBJ2-7; 7 bases are a match to TRBD1. V was pared by 0 bases and J by 5 bases, with 10 bases of the junction left unmatched. CDR1 and CDR2 (germline): MNHNY, SVGAGI (reference sequence). There are 16 residues in the CDR3.

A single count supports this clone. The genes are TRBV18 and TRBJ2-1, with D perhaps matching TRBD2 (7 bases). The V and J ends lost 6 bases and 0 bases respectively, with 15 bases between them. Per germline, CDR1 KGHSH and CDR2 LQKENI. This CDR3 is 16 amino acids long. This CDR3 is CASSPPGGPSYNEQFF. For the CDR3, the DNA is TGTGCCAGCTCGCCGCCCGGGGGGCCCTCCTACAATGAGCAGTTCTTC.

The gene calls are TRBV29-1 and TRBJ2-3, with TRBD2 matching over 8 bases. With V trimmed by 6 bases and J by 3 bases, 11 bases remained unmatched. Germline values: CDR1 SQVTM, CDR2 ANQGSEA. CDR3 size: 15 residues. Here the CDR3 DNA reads TGCAGCGTCCTAAGGAGTAGCGGGAAGACAGATACGCAGTATTTT. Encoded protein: CSVLRSSGKTDTQYF.

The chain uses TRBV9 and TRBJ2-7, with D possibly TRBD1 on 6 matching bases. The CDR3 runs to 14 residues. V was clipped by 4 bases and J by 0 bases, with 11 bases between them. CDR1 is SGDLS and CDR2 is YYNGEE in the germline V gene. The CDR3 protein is CASSPQGHSYEQYF. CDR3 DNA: TGTGCCAGCAGCCCCCAGGGGCACTCCTACGAGCAGTACTTC.